This TCR beta chain was sequenced in a study of CD8+CD57+ T cells in acquired aplastic anemia. About this clonotype itself: A junction end diverges from the germline sequence, so it may reflect a read error.

Germline assignment: CDR1 SQVTM and CDR2 ANQGSEA. The CDR3 runs 13 residues. Using genomic DNA as the template, TCR beta VDJ and CDR3 profiling was carried out. TCRdb itself ran the reads through MiXCR, one entry per CDR3 protein. This table holds about 70,000 distinct CDR3 sequences, almost 55% found once. The receptor's source is a human donor in good health, serving as a control. The chain is built from TRBV29-1 and TRBJ2-7; 8 bases are shared with TRBD2. Material for sequencing was sorted CD4+, CD8+, or CD8+CD57+ T cells (not recorded which) from PBMCs. The chain's CDR3 is CSVRSGISHEQYF. CDR3 nucleotide sequence: TGCAGCGTCCGTAGCGGGATCTCCCACGAGCAGTACTTC.